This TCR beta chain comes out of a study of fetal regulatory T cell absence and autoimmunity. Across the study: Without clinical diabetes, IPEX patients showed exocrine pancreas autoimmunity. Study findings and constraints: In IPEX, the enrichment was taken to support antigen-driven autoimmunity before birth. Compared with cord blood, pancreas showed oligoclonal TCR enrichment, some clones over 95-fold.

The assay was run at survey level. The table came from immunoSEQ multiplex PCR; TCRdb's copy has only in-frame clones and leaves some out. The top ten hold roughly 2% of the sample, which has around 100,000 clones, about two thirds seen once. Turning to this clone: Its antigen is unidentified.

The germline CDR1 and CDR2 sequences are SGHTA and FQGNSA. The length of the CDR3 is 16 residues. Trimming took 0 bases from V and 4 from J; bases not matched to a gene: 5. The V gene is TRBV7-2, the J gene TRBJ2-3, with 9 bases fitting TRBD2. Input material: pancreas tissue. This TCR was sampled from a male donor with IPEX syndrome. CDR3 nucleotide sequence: TGTGCCAGCAGCTTAGCAGCGCGGGGGGGGCCAGATACGCAGTATTTT. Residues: CASSLAARGGPDTQYF.